These T cell receptor beta chains were read from a single sample in a study of OX40 agonist ivuxolimab in advanced cancers. The repertoire was sequenced with immunoSEQ multiplex PCR; TCRdb's copy has only in-frame clones and lacks some. The data hold roughly 13,000 clones, with 87% observed a single time. The specimen comprised CD4+ or CD8+ T cells sorted from blood, sampled in a trial of the OX40 agonist ivuxolimab. These receptors all come from an adult with an advanced solid tumor such as melanoma, head and neck, liver or kidney cancer. Each CDR3 is given with its conserved first and last residue. The D gene is left open where the match is weak. Size values are once, few and many counts, or a class for expanded clones, and some rows have none.

V gene	D gene	J gene	clone size	CDR3 protein	CDR3 DNA
TRBV11-2	NA	TRBJ2-3	NA	CASSLDRRSSTQYF	TGTGCCAGCAGCTTAGATCGGAGGAGCAGCACGCAGTATTTT
TRBV7-9	NA	TRBJ1-2	NA	CASSLGPQSNYGYTF	TGTGCCAGCAGCTTAGGGCCGCAATCTAACTATGGCTACACCTTC
TRBV18	TRBD2	TRBJ2-3	NA	CASSPPLAGGPDTQYF	TGTGCCAGCTCACCTCCTCTAGCGGGGGGCCCAGATACGCAGTATTTT
TRBV10-3	NA	TRBJ1-2	NA	CAISGGQVSNYGYTF	TGTGCCATCAGTGGGGGGCAGGTCAGTAACTATGGCTACACCTTC
TRBV6-1	NA	TRBJ1-2	NA	CASRAQAANYGYTF	TGTGCCAGCAGAGCGCAAGCGGCTAACTATGGCTACACCTTC
TRBV5-4	NA	TRBJ2-3	NA	CASSLNKEGSQYF	TGTGCCAGCAGCTTAAACAAAGAGGGGTCGCAGTATTTT
TRBV6-5	TRBD1	TRBJ2-3	NA	CATRRGDRYTDTQYF	TGTGCCACCCGGCGTGGGGACAGATACACAGATACGCAGTATTTT
TRBV7-9	TRBD2	TRBJ2-3	NA	CASSLAGTSGGQGTQYF	TGTGCCAGCAGCTTAGCCGGGACTAGCGGGGGACAGGGTACGCAGTATTTT
TRBV18	TRBD2	TRBJ2-3	NA	CASSPERGASDTQYF	TGTGCCAGCTCACCGGAGCGGGGGGCCTCAGATACGCAGTATTTT
TRBV27	NA	TRBJ1-6	NA	CASSLDWRADSPLHF	TGTGCCAGCAGTTTAGATTGGCGGGCTGATTCACCCCTCCACTTT
TRBV19	TRBD1	TRBJ2-5	NA	CASSLDRGQETQYF	TGTGCCAGTAGTCTCGACAGGGGTCAAGAGACCCAGTACTTC
TRBV6-1	TRBD1	TRBJ1-1	NA	CASSGTGGHYTEAFF	TGTGCCAGCAGTGGGACAGGAGGGCACTACACTGAAGCTTTCTTT
TRBV5-1	NA	TRBJ2-7	NA	CASSLGGPGTYEQYF	TGCGCCAGCAGCTTGGGGGGGCCGGGGACCTACGAGCAGTACTTC
TRBV20-1	NA	TRBJ2-5	NA	CSARGSETQYF	TGCAGTGCTCGGGGCTCGGAGACCCAGTACTTC
TRBV7-2	TRBD1	TRBJ2-1	NA	CASSLQWDRETFF	TGTGCCAGCAGCTTACAATGGGACAGGGAAACGTTCTTC
TRBV18	NA	TRBJ2-2	NA	CASSPGQLNTGELFF	TGTGCCAGCTCACCCGGACAGCTAAACACCGGGGAGCTGTTTTTT
TRBV29-1	NA	TRBJ2-2	once	CSVAGVQAGPSNTGELFF	TGCAGCGTTGCCGGGGTACAGGCAGGGCCGTCGAACACCGGGGAGCTGTTTTTT
TRBV7-8	TRBD1	TRBJ2-3	NA	CASIDGGTGGKGTQYF	TGTGCCAGCATCGACGGCGGGACAGGGGGCAAGGGTACGCAGTATTTT
TRBV5-1	TRBD1	TRBJ2-2	NA	CASSRGQINTGELFF	TGCGCCAGCAGCAGGGGACAGATTAACACCGGGGAGCTGTTTTTT
TRBV2	NA	TRBJ1-5	NA	CASRGQESNQPQHF	TGTGCCAGCAGGGGGCAGGAGTCCAATCAGCCCCAGCATTTT
TRBV5-1	NA	TRBJ2-7	NA	CASSFGSTGWEQYF	TGCGCCAGCAGCTTTGGATCTACAGGGTGGGAGCAGTACTTC
TRBV7-9	NA	TRBJ1-2	NA	CASSLDLLGYTF	TGTGCCAGCAGCTTAGACCTACTTGGCTACACCTTC
TRBV6-5	NA	TRBJ1-6	once	CASSEQRTYSPLHF	TGTGCCAGCAGTGAACAGCGGACTTATTCACCCCTCCACTTT
TRBV30	TRBD1	TRBJ1-5	NA	CAWSGQGGQPQHF	TGTGCCTGGAGTGGACAGGGCGGGCAGCCCCAGCATTTT
TRBV27	NA	TRBJ1-1	NA	CASSLQISLRNTEAFF	TGTGCCAGCAGTTTACAAATTAGTCTTCGGAACACTGAAGCTTTCTTT
TRBV4-1	NA	TRBJ2-5	NA	CASSRQTGDETQYF	TGCGCCAGCAGCCGCCAAACGGGGGATGAGACCCAGTACTTC
TRBV2	NA	TRBJ1-6	NA	CASSGKSDSPLHF	TGTGCCAGCAGTGGGAAGAGTGATTCACCCCTCCACTTT
TRBV6-1	NA	TRBJ1-2	NA	CASSESRSGLTLTNYGYTF	TGTGCCAGCAGTGAAAGTAGGTCGGGGTTGACTCTAACTAACTATGGCTACACCTTC
TRBV7-2	TRBD2	TRBJ2-3	NA	CASSLDGLAGGTDTQYF	TGTGCCAGCAGCTTAGACGGACTAGCGGGGGGCACAGATACGCAGTATTTT
TRBV7-6	NA	TRBJ2-5	NA	CASSRDEGGTETQYF	TGTGCCAGCAGCCGAGACGAAGGGGGGACAGAGACCCAGTACTTC
TRBV19	NA	TRBJ1-5	NA	CASSIQGIRGRSNQPQHF	TGTGCCAGTAGTATACAGGGAATAAGAGGTCGTAGCAATCAGCCCCAGCATTTT
TRBV7-9	NA	TRBJ1-2	NA	CASSPETGGYTF	TGTGCCAGCAGCCCAGAAACGGGAGGCTACACCTTC
TRBV19	NA	TRBJ1-2	few	CASKKGDGYGYTF	TGTGCCAGTAAAAAAGGAGATGGCTATGGCTACACCTTC
TRBV20-1	NA	TRBJ1-4	NA	CSAEREKLFF	TGCAGTGCGGAGAGGGAAAAACTGTTTTTT
TRBV19	TRBD1	TRBJ1-5	few	CASSISTGDRQPQHF	TGTGCCAGTAGTATATCAACAGGGGATCGTCAGCCCCAGCATTTT
TRBV19	NA	TRBJ2-7	NA	CASSIGSNSYEQYF	TGTGCCAGTAGTATAGGTAGCAACTCCTACGAGCAGTACTTC
TRBV7-2	NA	TRBJ1-5	NA	CASSPTAVSDQPQHF	TGTGCCAGCAGCCCGACAGCAGTTTCGGATCAGCCCCAGCATTTT
TRBV27	TRBD1	TRBJ1-2	NA	CASKPDRNYGYTF	TGTGCCAGCAAGCCGGACAGGAACTATGGCTACACCTTC
TRBV6-1	NA	TRBJ2-5	NA	CASRLQGRSEETQYF	TGTGCCAGCCGGCTGCAGGGACGTTCGGAAGAGACCCAGTACTTC
TRBV7-7	TRBD1	TRBJ2-2	few	CASSSGTGGVGELFF	TGTGCTAGCAGCTCCGGGACAGGGGGCGTCGGGGAGCTGTTTTTT
TRBV9	TRBD1	TRBJ2-2	NA	CASSYGQGNGELFF	TGTGCCAGCAGCTACGGACAGGGGAACGGGGAGCTGTTTTTT
TRBV6-1	NA	TRBJ1-1	NA	CASSELRNTEAFF	TGTGCCAGCAGTGAATTAAGGAACACTGAAGCTTTCTTT
TRBV2	NA	TRBJ1-1	NA	CASHQGMNTEAFF	TGTGCCAGCCACCAGGGGATGAACACTGAAGCTTTCTTT
TRBV9	NA	TRBJ2-1	once	CASSETPGSFDEQFF	TGTGCCAGCAGCGAGACCCCGGGGAGTTTCGATGAGCAGTTCTTC
TRBV4-2	TRBD2	TRBJ2-3	NA	CASSQAGTSFVGTQYF	TGTGCCAGCAGCCAAGCAGGGACTAGTTTCGTGGGTACGCAGTATTTT
TRBV2	TRBD1	TRBJ1-1	NA	CASRDQGVGNTEAFF	TGTGCCAGCAGGGACCAGGGGGTCGGGAACACTGAAGCTTTCTTT
TRBV6-5	NA	TRBJ1-5	NA	CASNQGDGQPQHF	TGTGCCAGCAACCAGGGTGATGGTCAGCCCCAGCATTTT
TRBV7-2	NA	TRBJ2-3	NA	CASSLGTSTDTQYF	TGTGCCAGCAGCTTAGGGACAAGCACAGATACGCAGTATTTT
TRBV12-5	NA	TRBJ2-5	NA	CASGLVRETQYF	TGTGCTAGTGGTTTGGTACGGGAGACCCAGTACTTC
TRBV6-5	NA	TRBJ1-2	NA	CASSYTPGYGYTF	TGTGCCAGCAGTTACACCCCAGGGTATGGCTACACCTTC
TRBV6-5	TRBD1	TRBJ1-5	NA	CASSSTQGAFNQPQHF	TGTGCCAGCAGTTCTACTCAGGGGGCCTTCAATCAGCCCCAGCATTTT
TRBV28	NA	TRBJ2-2	NA	CASSPRLRDRGGTNTGELFF	TGTGCCAGCAGTCCACGTCTACGTGATAGGGGTGGTACTAACACCGGGGAGCTGTTTTTT
TRBV2	TRBD1	TRBJ2-4	NA	CATSGTGLDIQYF	TGTGCCACCAGCGGGACAGGGTTGGACATTCAGTACTTC
TRBV25-1	NA	TRBJ2-6	NA	CASSEYADSPSGANVLTF	TGTGCCAGCAGTGAATATGCAGACAGTCCCTCTGGGGCCAACGTCCTGACTTTC
TRBV9	TRBD1	TRBJ2-1	NA	CASSGPRGRVSYNEQFF	TGTGCCAGCAGCGGGCCCAGGGGGAGAGTTTCCTACAATGAGCAGTTCTTC
TRBV30	TRBD2	TRBJ2-1	NA	CAWSVASGGVGLNEQFF	TGTGCCTGGAGTGTGGCTAGCGGGGGCGTGGGGCTCAATGAGCAGTTCTTC
TRBV6-6	NA	TRBJ2-7	NA	CASPGEQYF	TGTGCCAGCCCAGGCGAGCAGTACTTC
TRBV6-5	NA	TRBJ1-1	NA	CVSAGWQPGNTEAFF	TGTGTGTCTGCTGGATGGCAGCCCGGTAACACTGAAGCTTTCTTT
TRBV10-1	TRBD2	TRBJ2-1	NA	CASSVTGGAAYNEQFF	TGCGCCAGCAGTGTAACCGGGGGGGCCGCCTACAATGAGCAGTTCTTC